This TCR beta chain was sequenced for a study of shared clonotypes between healthy human individuals. This CDR3 has 16 amino acids. Looked up from germline, CDR1 is MNHNY and CDR2 is SVGAGI (reference sequence). Trimming pared 2 bases from V and 3 bases from J, leaving 14 bases between. This table comes from immunoSEQ multiplex PCR, and its TCRdb copy is limited to in-frame clones, with some not included. The sample holds some 2,100,000 clones, 90% to 97% seen once. The sequencing input was naive CD4+ T cells sorted from blood. Subset noted: CD45RA+ positively selected. This clonotype originated in a man in his late teens or twenties in good health. The chain is built from TRBV6-6 and TRBJ2-1, with D maybe TRBD2 (6 bases). The CDR3 DNA follows: TGTGCCAGCAGTTACCAAACGGGAGTAAGCTACAATGAGCAGTTCTTC. It specifies CASSYQTGVSYNEQFF.